This TCR beta chain stems from a study of T cell responses to AZD1222 COVID-19 vaccine. In germline, CDR1 is LNHDA, CDR2 SQIVND (reference sequence). J gave up 5 bases and V 7 bases, and 9 bases lay outside the gene matches. The CDR3 spans 14 residues. Profiled with immunoSEQ multiplex PCR; TCRdb holds only in-frame clones, not every one. Of 25,000 to 35,000 clones listed, more than 70% were seen once; the top ten hold roughly 5.9%. Study-wide points: No repertoire was sampled before or during the peak T cell response, only after it. Females made up more of the donors, who were largely white British, and clonal diversity may have come out too low.

With respect to this clone: Its antigen is still unknown.

This chain uses TRBV19 with TRBJ1-2; 8 nucleotides agree with TRBD1. The input for sequencing was peripheral blood, taken on day 0 of AZD1222 vaccination. The TCR comes from an adult in good health. The CDR3: CASKDTGGIYGYTF. The CDR3 nucleotides are TGTGCCAGTAAAGACACAGGGGGAATATATGGCTACACCTTC.